This T cell receptor beta chain originates from a study of blood T cell repertoires in COVID-19. V gave up 4 bases and J gave up 3 bases, with 11 bases separating them. The CDR3 is 13 residues long. Germline-derived CDR1 and CDR2 are SGHRS and YFSETQ. Data came from immunoSEQ multiplex PCR; TCRdb stores just in-frame clones and leaves some out. Here the sample spans about 200,000 clones, 89% being singletons. Input material: peripheral blood. The clonotype originates from a man in his sixties who had recovered from COVID-19. The rearrangement joins TRBV5-1 to TRBJ2-7; the D gene is possibly TRBD1 (5 bases). Here the CDR3 reads CASSPSTDYEQYF. As DNA, the CDR3 is TGCGCCAGCAGCCCATCGACAGACTACGAGCAGTACTTC.